A single sample is the source of the 18 T cell receptor beta chains below, sequenced in a study of T cells in Graves' hyperthyroidism and ophthalmopathy. There were TCR beta CDR3 regions amplified from RNA transcripts. First-round RT-PCR with HTBI primers amplified the TCR CDR3 region. TCRdb called the multiplex PCR reads again in MiXCR, with one record for every CDR3 protein. This sample has about 420,000 distinct CDR3 sequences, with roughly 14% found just once. What was sequenced was blood. All receptors come from a woman aged 18-35 years with Graves' hyperthyroidism.

Concerning this clonotype: A much larger clone sits a single nucleotide away, making a read error possible. CDR3: CASSLAGRPSYNEQFF. The CDR3 bases are TGTGCCAGCAGCTTGGCGGGCAGGCCCTCCTACAATGAGCAGTTCTTC. J is TRBJ2-1 and V is TRBV5-6; D ambiguous. Germline CDR1 is SGHDT and CDR2 is YYEEEE. Deletions cut 0 bases from V and 0 bases from J, with 10 bases between. This CDR3 contains 16 residues.

This clonotype was seen ten or more times. The chain is built from TRBV11-2 and TRBJ1-1; unclear D gene. V lost 6 bases to trimming and J lost 2 bases, with 16 bases between them. Per the germline V gene, CDR1 is SGHAT and CDR2 is FQNNGV. The CDR3 runs 15 residues. CDR3 residues: CASSPLMGANTEAFF. CDR3 DNA: TGTGCCAGCAGTCCGCTAATGGGAGCTAACACTGAAGCTTTCTTT.

This clonotype appeared many times. This chain uses TRBV5-1 with TRBJ2-4; TRBD1 or TRBD2 may be the D gene (6 bases each). The germline CDR1 and CDR2 sequences are SGHRS and YFSETQ. The CDR3 covers 15 residues. V lost 3 bases, J lost 8 bases, and 18 bases lay in between. CDR3 in amino acids: CASSSLATKGDIQYF. The CDR3 nucleotides are TGCGCCAGCAGCTCGCTAGCGACTAAGGGGGACATTCAGTACTTC.

In its sample, this clonotype was seen many times. The genes are TRBV30 and TRBJ1-2, with D possibly being TRBD1 (6 bases). V was clipped by 4 bases and J by 2 bases, with 17 bases between them. The CDR3 loop spans 15 amino acids. Germline assignment: CDR1 GTSNPN and CDR2 SVGIG (reference sequence). The CDR3, as DNA: TGTGCCTGGACCCCTTTGGACAGCCGAAACTATGGCTACACCTTC. It is translated as CAWTPLDSRNYGYTF.

This clonotype was counted ten times or more. The CDR3: CASSLGRGPYEQYF. The CDR3 coding sequence is TGTGCCAGCAGTTTGGGTCGGGGGCCCTACGAGCAGTACTTC. The rearrangement joins TRBV27 to TRBJ2-7; D possibly uses TRBD1 or TRBD2 (6 bases each). Trimming cost V 3 bases and J 2 bases, with 11 bases left between them. The CDR3 spans 14 residues. Germline V CDR1 and CDR2: MNHEY, SMNVEV (reference sequence).

This clonotype was seen many times. The chain uses TRBV24-1 and TRBJ2-3; 8 bases match TRBD1. The CDR3 totals 14 residues. V lost 7 bases and J lost 2; bases outside the gene matches: 4. Germline V lookup: CDR1 KGHDR, CDR2 SFDVKD. The CDR3 loop is CATSLTGATDTQYF. In nucleotides, the CDR3 is TGTGCCACCAGCCTGACAGGGGCCACAGATACGCAGTATTTT.

The gene calls are TRBV4-1 and TRBJ2-7, with D tentatively TRBD2 (6 bases). Per the germline V gene, CDR1 is MGHRA and CDR2 is YSYEKL. V lost 0 bases and J lost 2, with 8 bases in between. The CDR3 has 14 amino acids. The CDR3 loop reads CASSQEAGPYEQYF. The CDR3 nucleotides are TGCGCCAGCAGCCAAGAAGCGGGTCCCTACGAGCAGTACTTC.

V gene TRBV7-2 combines with J gene TRBJ2-2; possibly TRBD2 for D (6 bases). Germline CDR1 and CDR2: SGHTA and FQGNSA. The V and J ends lost 5 bases and 9 bases respectively, with 10 bases between them. The CDR3 totals 12 residues. This chain's CDR3 is CASSEDYRELFF. The CDR3 region has the DNA TGTGCCAGCAGCGAGGACTACAGGGAGCTGTTTTTT. The variable domain in full, completed from reference TRBV7-2 and TRBJ2-2, reads GAGVSQSPSNKVTEKGKDVELRCDPISGHTALYWYRQSLGQGLEFLIYFQGNSAPDKSGLPSDRFSAERTGGSVSTLTIQRTQQEDSAVYLCASSEDYRELFFGEGSRLTVL.

This clonotype has a count of ten or more. The chain employs TRBV20-1 and TRBJ2-5; D possibly corresponds to TRBD2 (5 bases). Trimming stripped 0 bases from V and 2 bases from J, with 13 bases between. The CDR3 covers 15 residues. The germline CDR1 and CDR2 sequences are DFQATT and SNEGSKA (reference sequence). The CDR3 sequence: CSARDVEAQQETQYF. The CDR3 DNA is TGCAGTGCTAGAGATGTGGAGGCCCAACAAGAGACCCAGTACTTC.

In its sample, this clonotype was seen many times. V and J are TRBV19 and TRBJ1-5; 10 bases align to TRBD1. The CDR3 contains 15 residues. Germline CDR1 LNHDA, CDR2 SQIVND (reference sequence). The ends lost 10 bases at V and 1 base at J; junction bases unmatched: 7. CDR3: CATGTGVLSNQPQHF. As DNA, the CDR3 is TGTGCCACAGGGACAGGGGTTTTGAGCAATCAGCCCCAGCATTTT.

This clonotype was seen at least ten times. The CDR3 spells CSVDDRSLTDTQYF. CDR3 bases: TGCAGCGTTGACGATCGAAGCCTCACGGATACGCAGTATTTT. This chain links TRBV29-1 with TRBJ2-3, with D unresolved. The germline V and J ends were trimmed by 3 bases and 6 bases, with 16 bases remaining between them. Germline V gene data show CDR1 as SQVTM and CDR2 as ANQGSEA. The CDR3 has 14 residues.

Ten or more counts support this clonotype. The chain joins TRBV12-3 or TRBV12-4 to TRBJ1-2, with D uncertain. Trimming cost V 6 bases and J 1 base, with 9 bases left between them. The CDR3 extends over 13 amino acids. The CDR3 protein is CASRSPDNYGYTF. CDR3 bases: TGTGCCAGCAGGAGCCCGGATAACTATGGCTACACCTTC.

This clonotype was recorded many times. The chain couples TRBV7-4 to TRBJ1-2; weak D call: TRBD1 (5 bases). Germline CDR1 is SGHVT and CDR2 is SQSDAQ. The CDR3 loop spans 13 amino acids. The V and J ends lost 6 bases and 10 bases respectively, with 18 bases between them. CDR3 in DNA: TGTGCCAGCAGTTCACGGGTCGCAGGGCCCTACACCTTC. Translation: CASSSRVAGPYTF.

Of note for this clonotype: One base away lies a much larger clone, so this may be a sequencing read error. This chain links TRBV18 with TRBJ2-5; D unclear. V was shortened by 8 bases and J by 2 bases, with 15 bases between the two germline ends. Germline V gene data show CDR1 as KGHSH and CDR2 as LQKENI. This CDR3 region has 14 residues. Here the CDR3 DNA reads TGTGCCAGCCTGCTAGGACCCAGACAAGAGACCCAGTACTTC. Its translation is CASLLGPRQETQYF.

The genes are TRBV9 and TRBJ2-7; the match to TRBD2 covers 9 bases. The germline CDR1 and CDR2 sequences are SGDLS and YYNGEE. The CDR3 sequence is 16 residues long. The ends lost 3 bases at V and 1 base at J; junction bases unmatched: 8. The CDR3 region has the DNA TGTGCCAGCAGCGCCTCGGGTAGCGGGGGATCCTACGAGCAGTACTTC. Translation gives CASSASGSGGSYEQYF.

In nucleotides, the CDR3 is TGTGCCAGCAGCACGCCAAGACTAGCGGGGGGACATAAAGGCACAGATACGCAGTATTTT. Amino acids: CASSTPRLAGGHKGTDTQYF. The chain carries TRBV9 and TRBJ2-3, with 13 nucleotides matching TRBD2. Germline CDR1 reads SGDLS; CDR2 reads YYNGEE. The CDR3 totals 20 residues. Losses at the gene ends were 4 bases for V and 1 base for J; bases not matched to a gene: 15.

This clonotype was seen many times. The rearrangement links TRBV6-5 to TRBJ1-1, with a possible D match to TRBD1 (5 bases). The CDR3 covers 15 residues. V was pared by 2 bases and J by 4 bases, with 14 bases between. Looked up from germline, CDR1 is MNHEY and CDR2 is SVGAGI. CDR3 residues: CASSYGAAWGTEAFF. In nucleotides, the CDR3 is TGTGCCAGCAGTTACGGGGCAGCCTGGGGCACTGAAGCTTTCTTT.

The chain employs TRBV19 and TRBJ1-2; D might be TRBD1 (5 bases). The CDR3 has 15 residues. CDR1 and CDR2 from the germline V gene are LNHDA and SQIVND (reference sequence). Trimming pared 3 bases from V and 2 bases from J, leaving 13 bases between. CDR3 coding DNA: TGTGCCAGTAGTATTCCGGGACGGATAAACTATGGCTACACCTTC. Translation: CASSIPGRINYGYTF.